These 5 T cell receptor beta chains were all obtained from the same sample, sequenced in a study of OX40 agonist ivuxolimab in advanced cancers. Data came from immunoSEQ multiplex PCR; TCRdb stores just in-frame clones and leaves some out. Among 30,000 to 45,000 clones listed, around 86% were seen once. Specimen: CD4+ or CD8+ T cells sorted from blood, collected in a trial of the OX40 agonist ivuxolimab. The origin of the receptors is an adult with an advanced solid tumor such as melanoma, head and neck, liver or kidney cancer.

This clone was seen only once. The CDR3 spells CASSIEGRTGYTF. The DNA for the CDR3 is TGTGCCAGTAGTATAGAGGGCAGGACTGGCTACACCTTC. The J gene is TRBJ1-2, the V gene TRBV19; D call uncertain. V was clipped by 0 bases and J by 7 bases, with 9 bases between them. The CDR3 runs to 13 residues. CDR1 and CDR2 from the germline V gene are LNHDA and SQIVND (reference sequence).

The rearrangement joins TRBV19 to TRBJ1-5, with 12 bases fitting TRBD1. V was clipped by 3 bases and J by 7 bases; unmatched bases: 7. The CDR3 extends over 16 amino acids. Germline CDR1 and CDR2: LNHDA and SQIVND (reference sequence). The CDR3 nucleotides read TGTGCCAGTAGTATCGGGGACAGGGGGCTGGGGCAGCCCCAGCATTTT. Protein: CASSIGDRGLGQPQHF.

Written as DNA, the CDR3 is TGTGCCAGCAGTTACTCGACGCGGGAGCAGTTCTTC. The encoded protein is CASSYSTREQFF. This rearrangement joins TRBV6-5 to TRBJ2-1; D gene unclear. Germline CDR1 and CDR2: MNHEY and SVGAGI. This CDR3 is 12 amino acids long. With 0 bases removed from V and 10 bases from J, the gap between germline ends came to 7 bases.

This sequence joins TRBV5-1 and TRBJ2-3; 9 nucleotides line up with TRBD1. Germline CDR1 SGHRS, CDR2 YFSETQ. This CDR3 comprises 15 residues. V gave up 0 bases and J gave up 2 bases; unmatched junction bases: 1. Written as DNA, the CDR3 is TGCGCCAGCAGCTTGGGGGACAGGGTCACAGATACGCAGTATTTT. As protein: CASSLGDRVTDTQYF.

CDR3 sequence reads: CASIGGRGDFQPQHF. The CDR3 coding sequence is TGTGCCAGTATTGGCGGCAGGGGGGATTTTCAGCCCCAGCATTTT. This sequence joins TRBV19 and TRBJ1-5, with 7 bases lining up with TRBD1. Germline V gene sequence: CDR1 LNHDA, CDR2 SQIVND (reference sequence). CDR3 length: 15 amino acids. Trimming cost V 7 bases and J 6 bases; bases outside gene matches: 12.